The T cell receptor (beta chain) under discussion was sequenced for a study of cytotoxic CD8 clonotypes in ibrutinib-treated CLL. Sequenced by immunoSEQ multiplex PCR; TCRdb stores in-frame clones only, minus some. Among under 200,000 clones, 81% were seen once, and the ten largest hold roughly 1.9%. CDR3 size: 18 residues. The germline V gene encodes CDR1 LGHNA and CDR2 YSLEER. Trimming removed 1 base from V and 2 bases from J, with 15 bases in between. This TCR derives from a human donor with chronic lymphocytic leukemia. The V gene is TRBV4-3, the J gene TRBJ1-6; maybe TRBD1 (5 bases). The sample in question was PBMCs, obtained after 12 months of ibrutinib treatment. The CDR3 reads CASSQGQGGGPYNSPLHF. The CDR3, as DNA: TGCGCCAGCAGCCAAGGCCAGGGCGGAGGCCCCTATAATTCACCCCTCCACTTT.